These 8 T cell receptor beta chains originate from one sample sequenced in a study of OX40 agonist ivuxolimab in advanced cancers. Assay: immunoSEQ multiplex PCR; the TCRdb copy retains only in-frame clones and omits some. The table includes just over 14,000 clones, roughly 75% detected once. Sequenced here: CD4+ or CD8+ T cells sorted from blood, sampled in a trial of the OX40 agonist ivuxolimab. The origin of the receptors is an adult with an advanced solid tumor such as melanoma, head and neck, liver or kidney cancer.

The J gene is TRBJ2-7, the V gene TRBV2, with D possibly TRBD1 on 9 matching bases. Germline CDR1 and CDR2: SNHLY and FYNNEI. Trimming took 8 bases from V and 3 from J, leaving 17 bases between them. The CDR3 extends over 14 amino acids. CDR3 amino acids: CASREGDRVYEQYF. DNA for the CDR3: TGTGCCAGCCGGGAGGGGGACAGGGTCTACGAGCAGTACTTC.

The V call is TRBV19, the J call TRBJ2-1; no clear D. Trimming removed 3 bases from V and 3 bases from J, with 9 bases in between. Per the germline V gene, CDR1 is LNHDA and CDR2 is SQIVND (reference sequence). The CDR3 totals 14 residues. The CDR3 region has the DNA TGTGCCAGTAGTATGGCTGGCGGCTACAATGAGCAGTTCTTC. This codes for CASSMAGGYNEQFF.

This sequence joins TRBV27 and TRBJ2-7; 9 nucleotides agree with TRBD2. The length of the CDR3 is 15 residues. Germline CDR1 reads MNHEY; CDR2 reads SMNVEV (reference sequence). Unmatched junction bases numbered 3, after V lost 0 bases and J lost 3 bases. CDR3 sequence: CASSLSAGGRYEQYF. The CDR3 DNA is TGTGCCAGCAGTTTATCAGCGGGGGGCCGCTACGAGCAGTACTTC.

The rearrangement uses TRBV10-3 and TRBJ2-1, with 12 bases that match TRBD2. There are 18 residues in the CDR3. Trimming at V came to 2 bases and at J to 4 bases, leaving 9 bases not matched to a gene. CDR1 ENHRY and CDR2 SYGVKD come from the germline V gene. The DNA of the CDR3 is TGTGCCATCAGTGAGGGACTAGCGGGATTCGGGCCGTACAATGAGCAGTTCTTC. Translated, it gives CAISEGLAGFGPYNEQFF.

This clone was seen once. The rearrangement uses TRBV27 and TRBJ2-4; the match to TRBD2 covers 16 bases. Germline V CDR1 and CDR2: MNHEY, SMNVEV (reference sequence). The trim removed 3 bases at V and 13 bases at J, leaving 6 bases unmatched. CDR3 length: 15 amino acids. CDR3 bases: TGTGCCAGCAGTTTGACCGGGACTAGCGGGAGGGTCCAGTACTTC. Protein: CASSLTGTSGRVQYF.

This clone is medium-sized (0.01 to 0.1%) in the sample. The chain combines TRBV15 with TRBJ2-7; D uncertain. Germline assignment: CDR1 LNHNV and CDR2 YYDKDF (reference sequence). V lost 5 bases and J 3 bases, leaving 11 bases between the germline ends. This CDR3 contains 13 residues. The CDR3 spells CATSLGLSYEQYF. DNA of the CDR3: TGTGCCACCAGCCTCGGGCTGAGCTACGAGCAGTACTTC. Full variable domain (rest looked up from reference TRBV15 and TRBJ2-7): DAMVIQNPRYQVTQFGKPVTLSCSQTLNHNVMYWYQQKSSQAPKLLFHYYDKDFNNEADTPDNFQSRRPNTSFCFLDIRSPGLGDTAMYLCATSLGLSYEQYFGPGTRLTVT.

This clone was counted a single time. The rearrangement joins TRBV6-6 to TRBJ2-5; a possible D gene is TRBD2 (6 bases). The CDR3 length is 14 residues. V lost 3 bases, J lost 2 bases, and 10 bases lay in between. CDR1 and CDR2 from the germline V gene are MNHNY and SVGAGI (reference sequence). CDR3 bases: TGTGCCAGCAGTTATCCGGGGGAGCAAGAGACCCAGTACTTC. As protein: CASSYPGEQETQYF.

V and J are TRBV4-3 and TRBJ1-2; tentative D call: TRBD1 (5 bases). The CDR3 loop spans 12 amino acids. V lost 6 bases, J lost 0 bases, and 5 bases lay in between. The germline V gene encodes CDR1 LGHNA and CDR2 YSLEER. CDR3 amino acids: CASRGANYGYTF. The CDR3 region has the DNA TGCGCCAGCAGAGGGGCTAACTATGGCTACACCTTC.